The clone carrying this T cell receptor beta chain turned up a few times. As yet, its antigen is unknown. The record originates from a study of identical twins. Through template switching, a universal primer site was introduced, and the cDNA contained unique molecular identifiers. A single record per CDR3 protein comes from TCRdb applying MiXCR to the 5' RACE reads. The repertoire holds about 460,000 distinct CDR3 sequences, with approximately 14% as singletons. Findings and caveats of the study: Part of the zero-insertion signal could reflect confounding by invariant MAIT and iNKT cells. While abundant cord blood beta clonotypes carried fewer insertions, memory repertoires showed no such pattern. Findings depended on cross-sectional statistics rather than tracking the same donors.

J gave up 0 bases and V 2 bases, and 3 bases lay outside the gene matches. CDR1 and CDR2 (germline): SGHRS, YFSETQ. This CDR3 has 15 residues. These data were likewise used in another study, on yellow fever vaccine responses in identical twins.

The chain employs TRBV5-1 and TRBJ2-7; 9 bases are a match to TRBD1. The sequence came from a woman aged 18 to 35 in good health. The sample taken for sequencing was CD4+ T cells sorted from blood. For the CDR3, the DNA is TGCGCCAGCAGCTTCCGGGACAGGGCCTCCTACGAGCAGTACTTC. The encoded protein is CASSFRDRASYEQYF.